This T cell receptor (beta chain) was obtained from a study of blood T cell repertoires in COVID-19. As for the study in general: Collection of acute and convalescent COVID-19 samples took place in the United States, Italy and Spain. PBMCs, B-cell-depleted T cells, or T cells were the source of the cDNA or gDNA that made up the material.

V lost 5 bases and J lost 0, with 11 bases in between. Looked up from germline, CDR1 is MNHEY and CDR2 is SMNVEV (reference sequence). The CDR3 sequence is 16 residues long. Authors' data handling: Reference gene primer amplification in the assay estimated nucleated cell counts. Profiled with immunoSEQ multiplex PCR; TCRdb holds only in-frame clones, not every one. V and J calls and clone size come straight from that table; D and trimming were deduced from the DNA. This table has hundreds of thousands of clones, roughly nine tenths appearing once. The rearrangement joins TRBV27 to TRBJ1-6; no reliable D call. The source material was peripheral blood. This receptor was taken from a woman in her fifties or sixties who had recovered from COVID-19. In nucleotides, the CDR3 is TGTGCCAGCAGTGACGCAGGAAGCTCCTATAATTCACCCCTCCACTTT. Translating gives CASSDAGSSYNSPLHF.